Detailed here is one T cell receptor beta chain. Its antigen is not identified. In germline, CDR1 is MGHRA, CDR2 YSYEKL. The CDR3 runs to 14 residues. The V and J ends lost 4 bases and 5 bases respectively, with 15 bases between them. The repertoire was sequenced with immunoSEQ multiplex PCR; TCRdb's copy has only in-frame clones and lacks some. The data contain over 2 million clones, about 95% of them singletons. CD8 cells regarded as naive lacked CD45RO, were positively chosen for CCR7, and omitted terminally differentiated effector memory CD45RA+ cells. The data derive from a study of shared clonotypes between healthy human individuals. Study-wide points: In several donors, around 5% of naive CD4 clonotypes appeared in common.

This clonotype was sampled from a man aged 18 to 35 in good health. Sequenced sample: naive CD8+ T cells sorted from blood. The rearrangement joins TRBV4-1 to TRBJ2-7, with D perhaps matching TRBD1 (6 bases). CDR3 loop: CASSLNVQGDEQYF. CDR3 nucleotides: TGCGCCAGCAGCCTTAATGTACAGGGAGACGAGCAGTACTTC.